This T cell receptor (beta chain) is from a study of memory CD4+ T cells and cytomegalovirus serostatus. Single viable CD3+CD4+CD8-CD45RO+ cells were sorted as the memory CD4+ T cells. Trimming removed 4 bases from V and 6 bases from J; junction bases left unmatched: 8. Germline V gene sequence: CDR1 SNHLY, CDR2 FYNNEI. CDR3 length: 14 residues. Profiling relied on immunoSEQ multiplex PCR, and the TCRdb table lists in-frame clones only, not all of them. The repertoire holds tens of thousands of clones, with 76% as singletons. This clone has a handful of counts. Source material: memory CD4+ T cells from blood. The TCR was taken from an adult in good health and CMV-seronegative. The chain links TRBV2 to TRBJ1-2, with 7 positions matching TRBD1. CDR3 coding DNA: TGTGCCAGCAGTGTTTACGCAGGGGGGGATGGCTACACCTTC. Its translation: CASSVYAGGDGYTF. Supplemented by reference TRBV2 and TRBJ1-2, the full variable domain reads EPEVTQTPSHQVTQMGQEVILRCVPISNHLYFYWYRQILGQKVEFLVSFYNNEISEKSEIFDDQFSVERPDGSNFTLKIRSTKLEDSAMYFCASSVYAGGDGYTFGSGTRLTVV.